Presented here are 5 T cell receptor beta chains from one specimen sequenced in a study of lymphopenia after photon versus proton radiotherapy. Assay used: immunoSEQ multiplex PCR; TCRdb lists only in-frame clones, some missing. The sample lists tens of thousands of clones, about 83% occurring once. Sequencing used peripheral blood, obtained from a patient treated with proton-based radiotherapy. These TCRs come from a man aged 55-75 years with pancreatic cancer.

This clone has only one observation. The chain has TRBV29-1 and TRBJ1-1; the D gene is possibly TRBD1 (5 bases). Germline V gene sequence: CDR1 SQVTM, CDR2 ANQGSEA. This CDR3 spans 11 amino acids. V was shortened by 7 bases and J by 3 bases, with 9 bases between the two germline ends. CDR3 coding DNA: TGCAGCGCGGAGGGGCACACTGAAGCTTTCTTT. It is translated as CSAEGHTEAFF.

V and J are TRBV6-5 and TRBJ2-1; TRBD2 might be the D (5 bases). V was shortened by 0 bases and J by 9 bases, with 9 bases between the two germline ends. Germline loops: CDR1 MNHEY, CDR2 SVGAGI. This CDR3 has 13 residues. CDR3 DNA: TGTGCCAGCAGTTACTCGCAGGCGGGTGAGCAGTTCTTC. It codes for CASSYSQAGEQFF.

This chain joins TRBV12-5 and TRBJ1-5; 8 bases line up with TRBD1. Germline V gene data show CDR1 as LGHNT and CDR2 as FRNRAP. The ends lost 7 bases at V and 0 bases at J; junction bases unmatched: 5. The CDR3 length is 15 residues. As DNA, the CDR3 is TGTGCTAGTGCCCGGGACAGGCATAGCAATCAGCCCCAGCATTTT. As protein: CASARDRHSNQPQHF.

The sample holds a few counts of this clone. The J gene is TRBJ1-1, the V gene TRBV28; no firm D call. CDR3 size: 13 residues. The V end was cut by 3 bases, the J end by 4 bases, with 9 bases between. CDR1 MDHEN and CDR2 SYDVKM come from the germline V gene. The CDR3 sequence is CASSFGVSTEAFF. The DNA for the CDR3 is TGTGCCAGCAGTTTTGGTGTGAGCACTGAAGCTTTCTTT.

The chain links TRBV9 to TRBJ2-5; no reliable D call. V was trimmed by 0 bases and J by 4 bases, leaving 13 bases between them. The germline V gene has CDR1 SGDLS and CDR2 YYNGEE. The length of the CDR3 is 15 residues. The CDR3 sequence is CASSVDGTLGETQYF. In nucleotides, the CDR3 is TGTGCCAGCAGCGTAGATGGCACGCTCGGAGAGACCCAGTACTTC.